These T cell receptor beta chains were read from a single sample in a study of identical twins. Using its own MiXCR run on the 5' RACE reads, TCRdb lists one record per CDR3 protein. The data contain approximately 1.8 million distinct CDR3 sequences, more than 30% of them singletons. Source material: cord blood. The receptors stem from a newborn girl in good health. Both conserved end residues are trimmed from each CDR3. Each record gives: CDR3 protein, CDR3 length, V gene, J gene.

ASSFMGRYEAF	11	TRBV28	TRBJ1-1
ASSLSLTEETQY	12	TRBV5-6	TRBJ2-5
ASSLLGQGTSYEQF	14	TRBV28	TRBJ2-1
ASSYRAWGEQY	11	TRBV6-5	TRBJ2-5
AGSPRQGARDTQY	13	TRBV7-9	TRBJ2-3
AGSASGGNTQY	11	TRBV2	TRBJ2-3
ASSSYRGRREKLF	13	TRBV7-2	TRBJ1-4
ASSQSRTDTQY	11	TRBV3-1	TRBJ2-3
ASSLTRGFYEQY	12	TRBV7-2	TRBJ2-7
ASSSDSSSGRAYEQY	15	TRBV28	NA
ASRTGGQQETQY	12	TRBV6-6	TRBJ2-5
SVGGERYTEAF	11	TRBV29-1	TRBJ1-1
ASSPPGQKPQH	11	TRBV6-2/TRBV6-3	TRBJ1-5
ASSITETQY	9	TRBV7-2	TRBJ2-5
ASSLGRTSGVEGTQY	15	TRBV11-2	TRBJ2-5
SARDLHEQY	9	TRBV20-1	TRBJ2-7
ASKRQQPEAF	10	TRBV2	TRBJ1-1
ASSRTSGSYKEQF	13	TRBV11-1	TRBJ2-1
ASRLLGNSPLH	11	TRBV28	TRBJ1-6
ASSQVSGSSTDTQY	14	TRBV4-1	TRBJ2-3
ASSLGGALEAPYNEQF	16	TRBV11-3	TRBJ2-1
SVEDSGSYEQF	11	TRBV29-1	TRBJ2-1
ASSLWRKGDSYQPQH	15	TRBV28	TRBJ1-5
ASSRNPFGTEAF	12	TRBV4-1	TRBJ1-1
ATSPDRGLYEQY	12	TRBV15	TRBJ2-7
SARSIQDNSPLH	12	TRBV20-1	TRBJ1-6
ASSLKRRAIYNEQF	14	TRBV28	TRBJ2-1
ASSPDAPSSYNEQF	14	TRBV18	TRBJ2-1
ASKLDSSYEQY	11	TRBV28	TRBJ2-7
ASSSGQVGAF	10	TRBV5-1	TRBJ1-1
SARGLAGGPISTDTQY	16	TRBV20-1	TRBJ2-3
ASYHDRVGNQPQH	13	TRBV5-1	TRBJ1-5
ASSRGGEQS	9	TRBV12-3/TRBV12-4	TRBJ2-1
ASSQERTSGYNEQY	14	TRBV4-1	NA
ASSPTRDRGSYEQY	14	TRBV4-2	TRBJ2-7
SARGPGAGNEQF	12	TRBV20-1	TRBJ2-1
ASTDGLAGVDEQF	13	TRBV5-1	TRBJ2-1
ASSEYSWLAGDPSYNEQF	18	TRBV25-1	TRBJ2-1
ASSLRGPNTEAF	12	TRBV5-1	TRBJ1-1
ASSHLLTSGKDNEQF	15	TRBV4-1	TRBJ2-1
ASSPGQPSTDTQY	13	TRBV5-1	TRBJ2-3
ASSKVAGVANEQF	13	TRBV19	TRBJ2-1
ASRQELNEQF	10	TRBV2	TRBJ2-1
RITSGRTYEQY	11	TRBV20-1	TRBJ2-7
ASSLRTGGADTEAF	14	TRBV6-2/TRBV6-3	TRBJ1-1
ASSRRRGQANTEAF	14	TRBV6-5	TRBJ1-1
ASSPGLAGGRDTQY	14	TRBV25-1	TRBJ2-3
ASSPGAAHLSYT	12	TRBV18	TRBJ1-2
ASIFAESTEAF	11	TRBV6-6	TRBJ1-1
ASSLGREDYEQF	12	TRBV7-9	TRBJ2-1